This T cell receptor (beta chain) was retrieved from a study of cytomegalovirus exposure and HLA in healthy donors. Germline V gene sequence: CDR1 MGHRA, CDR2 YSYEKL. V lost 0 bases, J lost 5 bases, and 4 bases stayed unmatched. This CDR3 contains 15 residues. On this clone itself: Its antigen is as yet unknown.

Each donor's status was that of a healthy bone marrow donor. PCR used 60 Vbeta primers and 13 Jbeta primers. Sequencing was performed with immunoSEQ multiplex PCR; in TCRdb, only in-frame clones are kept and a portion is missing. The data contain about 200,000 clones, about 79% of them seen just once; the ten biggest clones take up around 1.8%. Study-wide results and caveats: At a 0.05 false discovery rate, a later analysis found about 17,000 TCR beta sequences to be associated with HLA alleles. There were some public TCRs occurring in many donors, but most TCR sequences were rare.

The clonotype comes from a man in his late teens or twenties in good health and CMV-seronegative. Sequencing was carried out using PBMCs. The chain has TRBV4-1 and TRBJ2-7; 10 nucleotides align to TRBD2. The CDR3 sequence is CASSQEGTSVDEQYF. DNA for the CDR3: TGCGCCAGCAGCCAAGAGGGGACTAGCGTCGACGAGCAGTACTTC.